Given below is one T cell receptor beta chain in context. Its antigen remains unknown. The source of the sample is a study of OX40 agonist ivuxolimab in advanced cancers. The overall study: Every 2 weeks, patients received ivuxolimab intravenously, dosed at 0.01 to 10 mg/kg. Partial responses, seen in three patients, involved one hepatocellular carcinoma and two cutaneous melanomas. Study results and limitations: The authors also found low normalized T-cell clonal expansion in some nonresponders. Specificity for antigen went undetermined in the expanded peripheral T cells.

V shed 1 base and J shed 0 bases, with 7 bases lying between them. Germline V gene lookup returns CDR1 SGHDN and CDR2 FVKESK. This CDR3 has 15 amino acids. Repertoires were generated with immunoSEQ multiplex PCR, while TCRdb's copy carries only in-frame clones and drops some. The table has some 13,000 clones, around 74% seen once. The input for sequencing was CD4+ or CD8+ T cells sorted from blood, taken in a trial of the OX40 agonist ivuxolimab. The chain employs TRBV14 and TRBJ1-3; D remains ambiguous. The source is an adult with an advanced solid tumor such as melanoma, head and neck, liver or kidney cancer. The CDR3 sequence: CASSQGWGSGNTIYF. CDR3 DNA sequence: TGTGCCAGCAGCCAAGGGTGGGGCTCTGGAAACACCATATATTTT.